Described below is a single T cell receptor beta chain sequence and its context. Its antigen remains unidentified. The data stem from a study of beta chain features in type 1 diabetes. Study conclusions and caveats: TCRB CDR3s were moderately but significantly shorter in Type 1 diabetes patients in all four CD4+ subsets.

Looked up from germline, CDR1 is SGHTA and CDR2 is FQGNSA. After removal of 1 base from V and 1 base from J, the junction contained 7 bases not matched to a gene. The CDR3 runs 17 residues. Expressed TCRB transcripts got sequenced, as all isolated RNA was reverse transcribed. Clones were sequenced by immunoSEQ multiplex PCR, and TCRdb holds only the in-frame ones, with some missing. Altogether some 660,000 clones are present, over 12% being singletons, with the ten largest covering roughly 0.04%. The receptor's source is a man younger than 35 with type 1 diabetes. Sequenced input: naive CD4+ T cells from blood. This chain uses TRBV7-2 with TRBJ2-1, with 7 nucleotides matching TRBD1. The CDR3 loop reads CASSLEGTAYSYNEQFF. The CDR3 DNA follows: TGTGCCAGCAGCTTAGAAGGGACAGCATATTCCTACAATGAGCAGTTCTTC.